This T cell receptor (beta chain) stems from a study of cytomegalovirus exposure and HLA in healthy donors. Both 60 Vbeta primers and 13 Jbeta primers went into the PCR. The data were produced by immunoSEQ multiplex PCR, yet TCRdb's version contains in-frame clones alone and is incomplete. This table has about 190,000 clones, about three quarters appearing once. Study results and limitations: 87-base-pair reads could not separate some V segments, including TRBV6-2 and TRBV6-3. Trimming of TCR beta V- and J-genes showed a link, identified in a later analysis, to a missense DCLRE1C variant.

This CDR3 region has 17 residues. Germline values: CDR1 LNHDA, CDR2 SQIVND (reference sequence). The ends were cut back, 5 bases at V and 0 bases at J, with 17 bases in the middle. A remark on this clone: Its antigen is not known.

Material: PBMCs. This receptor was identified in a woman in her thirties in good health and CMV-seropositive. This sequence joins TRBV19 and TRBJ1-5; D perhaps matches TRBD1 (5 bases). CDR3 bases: TGTGCCAGTAGTCTCGACGGGGCGGGATATAGCAATCAGCCCCAGCATTTT. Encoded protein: CASSLDGAGYSNQPQHF.